These 18 T cell receptor beta chains were all obtained from the same sample, sequenced in a study of blood T cell repertoires in COVID-19 (dated by TCRdb to 2018 to 2021). Receptor amplification or capture employed the immunoSEQ multiplex PCR assay. TCRdb limited this immuneACCESS table to in-frame rearrangements with V and J called. A share of clones is missing; checked studies link under half to unresolved V genes, and the rest is unexplained. This sample is represented by some 48,000 clones; 80% to 90% of them were singletons. Roughly 5.2% of the sample belongs to the ten largest clones. Sequenced material: peripheral blood. The receptors stem from a human donor in a cohort sampled during active COVID-19.

The chain is built from TRBV7-2 and TRBJ2-3; 8 bases are a match to TRBD2. The germline V gene encodes CDR1 SGHTA and CDR2 FQGNSA. With V trimmed by 6 bases and J by 5 bases, 13 bases remained unmatched. This CDR3 is built from 16 residues. The CDR3 reads CASRGGWTSLKDTQYF. CDR3 in DNA: TGTGCCAGCAGGGGAGGGTGGACTAGCCTCAAAGATACGCAGTATTTT.

The V and J genes are TRBV6-1 and TRBJ2-7; D possibly corresponds to TRBD1 (6 bases). The CDR3 sequence is 15 residues long. The germline V gene has CDR1 MNHNS and CDR2 SASEGT. Between the trimmed V and J ends, which lost 2 bases and 3 bases, there was a span of 14 bases. The CDR3 spells CASSERGDRLYEQYF. For the CDR3, the DNA is TGTGCCAGCAGTGAACGGGGAGACAGGCTCTACGAGCAGTACTTC.

The DNA of the CDR3 is TGTGCCTCTACGGGACAGGGGACAGATACGCAGTATTTT. It is translated as CASTGQGTDTQYF. This sequence joins TRBV30 and TRBJ2-3; 10 nucleotides align to TRBD1. Per germline, CDR1 GTSNPN and CDR2 SVGIG (reference sequence). This CDR3 has 13 amino acids. Losses at the gene ends were 7 bases for V and 3 bases for J; bases not matched to a gene: 4.

This rearrangement joins TRBV9 to TRBJ2-2; TRBD1 agrees at 7 bases. This CDR3 has 15 residues. V dropped 2 bases and J dropped 4; count of bases not matched to a gene: 5. Germline lookup yields CDR1 SGDLS and CDR2 YYNGEE. The CDR3 bases are TGTGCCAGCAGCGTTCGGTCAGGGGGCACCGGGGAGCTGTTTTTT. Translation gives CASSVRSGGTGELFF.

The chain employs TRBV9 and TRBJ2-2; 11 bases agree with TRBD2. Germline CDR1 is SGDLS and CDR2 is YYNGEE. This CDR3 is 16 amino acids long. With V trimmed by 2 bases and J by 4 bases, 4 bases remained unmatched. This CDR3 reads CASSVSSGGSTGELFF. The CDR3 coding sequence is TGTGCCAGCAGCGTCTCTAGCGGGGGGAGCACCGGGGAGCTGTTTTTT. Full variable domain (outside the CDR3, taken from reference TRBV9 and TRBJ2-2): DSGVTQTPKHLITATGQRVTLRCSPRSGDLSVYWYQQSLDQGLQFLIQYYNGEERAKGNILERFSAQQFPDLHSELNLSSLELGDSALYFCASSVSSGGSTGELFFGEGSRLTVL.

The chain links TRBV7-8 to TRBJ2-3; TRBD1 agrees at 7 bases. This CDR3 has 15 amino acids. Germline CDR1 reads SGHVS; CDR2 reads FQNEAQ. Trimming took 2 bases from V and 3 from J; bases not matched to a gene: 5. CDR3 protein: CASSLIGTVTDTQYF. CDR3 coding DNA: TGTGCCAGCAGCTTAATCGGGACAGTTACAGATACGCAGTATTTT. Full variable domain (rest looked up from reference TRBV7-8 and TRBJ2-3): GAGVSQSPRYKVAKRGQDVALRCDPISGHVSLFWYQQALGQGPEFLTYFQNEAQLDKSGLPSDRFFAERPEGSVSTLKIQRTQQEDSAVYLCASSLIGTVTDTQYFGPGTRLTVL.

This clone occurred once. This chain links TRBV5-1 with TRBJ2-2, with 10 bases matching TRBD2. The CDR3 is 17 residues long. Germline V gene sequence: CDR1 SGHRS, CDR2 YFSETQ. V dropped 4 bases and J dropped 1; count of bases not matched to a gene: 7. CDR3 in DNA: TGCGCCAGCAGCCCGCTAGCGGGGGCCGGGAACACCGGGGAGCTGTTTTTT. It encodes CASSPLAGAGNTGELFF. Complete variable domain (other parts from reference TRBV5-1 and TRBJ2-2): KAGVTQTPRYLIKTRGQQVTLSCSPISGHRSVSWYQQTPGQGLQFLFEYFSETQRNKGNFPGRFSGRQFSNSRSEMNVSTLELGDSALYLCASSPLAGAGNTGELFFGEGSRLTVL.

Concerning this clone: A read error may produce the germline difference seen at one junction end. The chain links TRBV5-1 to TRBJ2-5, with TRBD1 as a possible D gene (5 bases). This CDR3 is built from 13 residues. CDR1 and CDR2 (germline): SGHRS, YFSETQ. This CDR3 is CASSLQGKETRYF. CDR3 coding DNA: TGCGCCAGCAGCTTGCAGGGAAAAGAGACCCGGTACTTC.

This chain's CDR3 is CASSTGTNSYEQYF. In DNA, the CDR3 is TGTGCCAGCAGTACCGGGACAAACTCCTACGAGCAGTACTTC. This sequence joins TRBV27 and TRBJ2-7; D might be TRBD1 (6 bases). This CDR3 spans 14 amino acids. The V end lost 5 bases, the J end lost 0 bases, and 11 bases lay between the germline ends. Germline V CDR1 and CDR2: MNHEY, SMNVEV (reference sequence).

The chain links TRBV29-1 to TRBJ2-2; D is perhaps TRBD1 (5 bases). Germline loops: CDR1 SQVTM, CDR2 ANQGSEA. CDR3 length equals 15 residues. V lost 7 bases and J lost 5, with 20 bases in between. The CDR3 sequence is CSASDGLKGTGELFF. In DNA form, the CDR3 reads TGCAGCGCCTCGGACGGTCTAAAGGGGACCGGGGAGCTGTTTTTT.

V and J are TRBV14 and TRBJ2-3, with D possibly being TRBD1 (6 bases). This CDR3 is built from 16 residues. V gave up 4 bases and J gave up 5 bases, with 19 bases separating them. Germline V gene data show CDR1 as SGHDN and CDR2 as FVKESK. As DNA, the CDR3 is TGTGCCAGCAGCCCCCTGGGGGCGACGAATTTAGATACGCAGTATTTT. This sequence encodes CASSPLGATNLDTQYF.

V gene TRBV28 combines with J gene TRBJ1-5; TRBD1 aligns across 7 bases. V lost 6 bases, J lost 0 bases, and 8 bases stayed unmatched. The CDR3 is made up of 16 amino acids. Germline-derived CDR1 and CDR2 are MDHEN and SYDVKM. The CDR3: CASRIQGVNSNQPQHF. The CDR3 DNA follows: TGTGCCAGCAGAATTCAGGGGGTGAATAGCAATCAGCCCCAGCATTTT.

The chain links TRBV7-9 to TRBJ1-4; no clear D. This CDR3 has 14 residues. The germline V gene has CDR1 SEHNR and CDR2 FQNEAQ (reference sequence). V was shortened by 2 bases and J by 5 bases, with 9 bases between the two germline ends. The CDR3 region is CASSLSAHNEKLFF. The DNA of the CDR3 is TGTGCCAGCAGCTTAAGCGCACACAATGAAAAACTGTTTTTT.

The V gene is TRBV15, the J gene TRBJ2-3, with a possible D match to TRBD2 (5 bases). V lost 6 bases and J lost 0, with 10 bases in between. The CDR3 consists of 14 residues. Germline V lookup: CDR1 LNHNV, CDR2 YYDKDF (reference sequence). CDR3 nucleotides: TGTGCCACCAGAAATTCGGGAAGCACAGATACGCAGTATTTT. As protein: CATRNSGSTDTQYF.

V usage is TRBV19 and J usage is TRBJ1-5; D is undetermined. V was trimmed by 2 bases and J by 4 bases, leaving 6 bases between them. Per the germline V gene, CDR1 is LNHDA and CDR2 is SQIVND (reference sequence). The CDR3 is 13 residues long. The CDR3 loop reads CASSILTNQPQHF. The DNA for the CDR3 is TGTGCCAGTAGTATATTGACAAATCAGCCCCAGCATTTT.

This chain uses TRBV30 with TRBJ1-4; TRBD1 aligns across 8 bases. This CDR3 has 12 amino acids. CDR1 GTSNPN and CDR2 SVGIG come from the germline V gene (reference sequence). V lost 7 bases, J lost 7 bases, and 5 bases stayed unmatched. The CDR3, as DNA: TGTGCCTACGGGACAGGCGCTGAAAAACTGTTTTTT. As protein: CAYGTGAEKLFF.

CDR3: CASSHDKGLAGVNYQETQYF. In nucleotides, the CDR3 is TGCGCCAGCAGTCACGACAAGGGACTAGCGGGGGTTAACTACCAAGAGACCCAGTACTTC. This chain joins TRBV23-1 and TRBJ2-5; 14 bases match TRBD2. TRBV23-1 is recorded as an ORF, its role being uncertain. This CDR3 is built from 20 residues. Trimming at V came to 3 bases and at J to 0 bases, leaving 12 bases not matched to a gene.

The rearrangement uses TRBV14 and TRBJ1-6; TRBD1 is a possible D gene (5 bases). The CDR3 length is 15 residues. The germline V and J ends were trimmed by 1 base and 4 bases, with 8 bases remaining between them. The germline gives CDR1 SGHDN, CDR2 FVKESK. This chain's CDR3 is CASSQGQGYNSPLHF. In DNA form, the CDR3 reads TGTGCCAGCAGCCAAGGTCAGGGATATAATTCACCCCTCCACTTT.